The T cell receptor beta chain described here comes from a study of early T cells in non-severe SARS-CoV-2 infection. TCRdb re-called the 5' RACE reads through MiXCR, storing one row per CDR3 protein. The data contain roughly 50,000 distinct CDR3 sequences, roughly 8.2% of them singletons. This CDR3 is 15 amino acids long. V was clipped by 7 bases and J by 0 bases, with 13 bases between them. Germline V CDR1 and CDR2: SGHTA, FQGNSA. This clonotype was recorded at least ten times. The origin of this receptor is an adult who was a healthcare worker with PCR-confirmed SARS-CoV-2 infection or an uninfected control (not recorded which). The sample here was whole blood, taken at baseline. The chain has TRBV7-2 and TRBJ2-1; D is unresolved. CDR3: CASTKNVGSYNEQFF. The CDR3 coding sequence is TGTGCCAGCACTAAAAATGTGGGCTCCTACAATGAGCAGTTCTTC. The full variable domain, in which reference TRBV7-2 and TRBJ2-1 provide the parts outside the CDR3, is GAGVSQSPSNKVTEKGKDVELRCDPISGHTALYWYRQSLGQGLEFLIYFQGNSAPDKSGLPSDRFSAERTGGSVSTLTIQRTQQEDSAVYLCASTKNVGSYNEQFFGPGTRLTVL.